This T cell receptor (beta chain) appears in the sequencing data of a study of cytomegalovirus exposure and HLA in healthy donors. Findings of the study overall: The classifier reportedly diagnosed cytomegalovirus status with high sensitivity and specificity. Testing in vitro showed three CMV-associated chains specific for CMV antigens. Earlier results showed most TCR beta V segments being productive about 90% or about 30% of the time. Association of a missense DCLRE1C variant with TCR beta V- and J-gene trimming was reported in a later analysis.

This clone was detected only a few times. Its antigen is currently unknown. Trimming cost V 2 bases and J 6 bases, with 7 bases left between them. The CDR3 totals 13 residues. Germline CDR1 SEHNR, CDR2 FQNEAQ (reference sequence). With 60 Vbeta and 13 Jbeta primers, the PCR was carried out. This table comes from immunoSEQ multiplex PCR, and its TCRdb copy is limited to in-frame clones, with some not included. The sample carries 150,000 to 200,000 clones, around four fifths recorded once. The sequenced sample was PBMCs. The sequence derives from a female donor in good health and CMV-seronegative. V is TRBV7-9 and J is TRBJ2-2; no reliable D call. The CDR3 DNA reads as TGTGCCAGCAGCTTATTAGCTCCCGGGGAGCTGTTTTTT. It encodes CASSLLAPGELFF. The entire variable domain, with the rest obtained from reference TRBV7-9 and TRBJ2-2, is as follows: DTGVSQNPRHKITKRGQNVTFRCDPISEHNRLYWYRQTLGQGPEFLTYFQNEAQLEKSRLLSDRFSAERPKGSFSTLEIQRTEQGDSAMYLCASSLLAPGELFFGEGSRLTVL.